These 8 T cell receptor beta chains originate from one sample sequenced in a study of identical twins. A single record per CDR3 protein comes from TCRdb applying MiXCR to the 5' RACE reads. The sample lists 1.5 million to 2 million distinct CDR3 sequences; around 33% were seen once. The sample consisted of cord blood. All receptors derive from a newborn girl in good health.

The chain joins TRBV12-3 or TRBV12-4 to TRBJ2-3; D perhaps matches TRBD2 (7 bases). The CDR3 is 14 residues long. V lost 5 bases to trimming and J lost 4 bases, with 13 bases between them. CDR3 sequence (DNA): TGTGCCAGCAGTCGTCGGGGGGCACCAGATACGCAGTATTTT. Residues: CASSRRGAPDTQYF.

The chain uses TRBV6-6 and TRBJ2-3, with TRBD1 matching 9 bases. The V segment lost 7 bases and the J segment 6 bases; nucleotides outside the gene matches: 5. The CDR3 spans 13 residues. Germline loops: CDR1 MNHNY, CDR2 SVGAGI (reference sequence). This CDR3 is CASNGTGRDTQYF. Here the CDR3 DNA reads TGTGCCAGCAACGGGACAGGGAGGGATACGCAGTATTTT.

This chain links TRBV20-1 with TRBJ2-3, with 11 bases that match TRBD2. Trimming removed 1 base from V and 0 bases from J; junction bases left unmatched: 9. CDR3 size: 18 residues. Per the germline V gene, CDR1 is DFQATT and CDR2 is SNEGSKA (reference sequence). The CDR3 bases are TGCAGTGCTAGAGGCCCCTTAGCGGGGGGGACTAGCACAGATACGCAGTATTTT. It is translated as CSARGPLAGGTSTDTQYF.

This sequence joins TRBV20-1 and TRBJ2-5; TRBD2 matches 14 bases. This CDR3 contains 16 residues. V lost 6 bases to trimming and J lost 11 bases; unmatched junction nucleotides: 17. CDR1 and CDR2 from the germline V gene are DFQATT and SNEGSKA (reference sequence). The CDR3 DNA reads as TGCAGTGCGGCCGGACTAGCGGGAGGTCGGGACAATGAGCAGTACTTC. It is translated as CSAAGLAGGRDNEQYF.

This clonotype was counted a few times. J is TRBJ1-2 and V is TRBV6-6; 8 bases agree with TRBD1. Per the germline V gene, CDR1 is MNHNY and CDR2 is SVGAGI (reference sequence). The CDR3 totals 14 residues. V shed 4 bases, J shed 8 bases, and the junction held 9 bases outside the gene matches. As DNA, the CDR3 is TGTGCCAGCAGTTCCGCGACAGGGGCGCGGGGCTACACCTTC. It specifies CASSSATGARGYTF.

The chain joins TRBV24-1 to TRBJ2-1; TRBD2 aligns across 9 bases. This CDR3 contains 14 residues. CDR1 is KGHDR and CDR2 is SFDVKD in the germline V gene. J lost 4 bases, V lost 5 bases, and 2 bases had no gene match. This CDR3 reads CATSGGRDYNEQFF. The DNA of the CDR3 is TGTGCCACCAGTGGCGGGAGGGATTACAATGAGCAGTTCTTC.

This clonotype was recorded a few times. The V call is TRBV20-1, the J call TRBJ1-4; 8 bases are shared with TRBD1. Looked up from germline, CDR1 is DFQATT and CDR2 is SNEGSKA (reference sequence). The J segment lost 6 bases and the V segment lost 4 bases, leaving 10 bases of the junction unmatched. The CDR3 spans 15 residues. CDR3 sequence (DNA): TGCAGTGCTACCGAATCCGGACAGGGAGATGAAAAACTGTTTTTT. Amino acids: CSATESGQGDEKLFF.

This clonotype came up many times. The chain uses TRBV5-1 and TRBJ2-3; 13 positions agree with TRBD2. This CDR3 is 17 amino acids long. Germline V CDR1 and CDR2: SGHRS, YFSETQ. The J segment lost 1 base and the V segment lost 0 bases, leaving 2 bases of the junction unmatched. Here the CDR3 DNA reads TGCGCCAGCAGCTTGGGCGGACTAGCGGGAGGCACAGATACGCAGTATTTT. It is translated as CASSLGGLAGGTDTQYF.